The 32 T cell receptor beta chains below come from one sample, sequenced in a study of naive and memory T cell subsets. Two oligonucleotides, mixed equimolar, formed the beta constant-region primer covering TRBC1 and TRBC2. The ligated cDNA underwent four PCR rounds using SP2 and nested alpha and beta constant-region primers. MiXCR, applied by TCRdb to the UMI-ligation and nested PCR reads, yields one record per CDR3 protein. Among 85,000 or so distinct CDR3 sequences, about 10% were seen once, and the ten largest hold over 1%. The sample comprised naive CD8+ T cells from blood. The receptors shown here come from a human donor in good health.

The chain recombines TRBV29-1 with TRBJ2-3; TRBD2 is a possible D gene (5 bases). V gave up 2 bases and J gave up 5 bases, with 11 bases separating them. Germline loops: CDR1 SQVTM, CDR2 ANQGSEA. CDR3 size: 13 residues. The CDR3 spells CSVEPLDVDTQYF. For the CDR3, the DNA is TGCAGCGTTGAACCACTAGATGTAGATACGCAGTATTTT.

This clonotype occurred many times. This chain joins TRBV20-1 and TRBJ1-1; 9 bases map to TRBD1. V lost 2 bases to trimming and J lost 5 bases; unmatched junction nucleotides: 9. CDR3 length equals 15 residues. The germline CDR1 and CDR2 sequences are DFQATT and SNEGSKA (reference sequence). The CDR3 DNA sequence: TGCAGTGCTAGATCCCTACAGGGGGCGGGGACTGAAGCTTTCTTT. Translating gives CSARSLQGAGTEAFF.

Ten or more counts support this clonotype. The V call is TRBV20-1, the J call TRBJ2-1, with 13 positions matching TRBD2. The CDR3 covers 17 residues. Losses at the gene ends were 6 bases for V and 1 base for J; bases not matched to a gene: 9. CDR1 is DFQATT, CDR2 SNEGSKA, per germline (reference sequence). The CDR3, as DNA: TGCAGTGCCTGGACTAGCGGGAGTAGATCGTCCTACAATGAGCAGTTCTTC. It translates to CSAWTSGSRSSYNEQFF.

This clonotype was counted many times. CDR3 region: CASSFSGDRDEQYF. For the CDR3, the DNA is TGTGCCAGCAGTTTTAGCGGTGACAGGGACGAGCAGTACTTC. The chain employs TRBV27 and TRBJ2-7; D is possibly TRBD1 (7 bases). The CDR3 sequence is 14 residues long. V gave up 3 bases and J gave up 5 bases, with 14 bases separating them. Germline assignment: CDR1 MNHEY and CDR2 SMNVEV (reference sequence).

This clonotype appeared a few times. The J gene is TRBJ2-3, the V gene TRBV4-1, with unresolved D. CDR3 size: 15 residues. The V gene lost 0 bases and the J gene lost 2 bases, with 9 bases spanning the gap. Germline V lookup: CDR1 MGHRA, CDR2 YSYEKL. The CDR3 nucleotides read TGCGCCAGCAGCCAAGATCCGGATGTCACAGATACGCAGTATTTT. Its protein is CASSQDPDVTDTQYF.

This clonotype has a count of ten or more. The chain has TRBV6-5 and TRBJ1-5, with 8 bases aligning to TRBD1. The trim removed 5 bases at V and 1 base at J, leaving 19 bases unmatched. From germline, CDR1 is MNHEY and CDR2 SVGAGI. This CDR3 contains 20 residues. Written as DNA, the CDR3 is TGTGCCAGCAGTCTGACAAAAGGGACAGGACGGTTTAGAAGCAATCAGCCCCAGCATTTT. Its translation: CASSLTKGTGRFRSNQPQHF.

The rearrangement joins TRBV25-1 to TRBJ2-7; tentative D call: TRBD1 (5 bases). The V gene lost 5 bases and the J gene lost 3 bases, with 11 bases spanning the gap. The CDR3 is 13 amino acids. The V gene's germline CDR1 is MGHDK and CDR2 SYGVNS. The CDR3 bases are TGTGCCAGCAGTCGGCAGGGAAGCTACGAGCAGTACTTC. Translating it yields CASSRQGSYEQYF.

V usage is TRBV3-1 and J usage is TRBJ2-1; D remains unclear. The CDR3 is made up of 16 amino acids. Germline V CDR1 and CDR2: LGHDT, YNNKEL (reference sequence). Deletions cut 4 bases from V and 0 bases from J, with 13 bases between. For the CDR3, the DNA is TGTGCCAGCAGCCCCTATTTCGACGCCTCCTACAATGAGCAGTTCTTC. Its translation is CASSPYFDASYNEQFF.

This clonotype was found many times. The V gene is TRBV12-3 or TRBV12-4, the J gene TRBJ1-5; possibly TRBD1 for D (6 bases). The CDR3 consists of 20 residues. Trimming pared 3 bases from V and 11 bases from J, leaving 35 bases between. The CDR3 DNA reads TGTGCCAGCAGTTTGGGGCCGTATCCTGGGGGCGATCAGGGTTCTTGGTCCCAGCATTTT. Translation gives CASSLGPYPGGDQGSWSQHF.

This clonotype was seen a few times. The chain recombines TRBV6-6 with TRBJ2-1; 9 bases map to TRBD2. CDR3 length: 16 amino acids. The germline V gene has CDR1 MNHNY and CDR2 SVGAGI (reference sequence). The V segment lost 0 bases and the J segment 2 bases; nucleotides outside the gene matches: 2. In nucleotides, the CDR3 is TGTGCCAGCAGTTACTCGGCGGGAGGGGCCTACAATGAGCAGTTCTTC. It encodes CASSYSAGGAYNEQFF.

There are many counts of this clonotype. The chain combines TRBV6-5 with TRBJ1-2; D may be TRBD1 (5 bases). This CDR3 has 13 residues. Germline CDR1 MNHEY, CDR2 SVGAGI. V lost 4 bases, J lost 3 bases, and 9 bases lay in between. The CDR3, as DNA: TGTGCCAGCAGTTTAACGACAGACTATGGCTACACCTTC. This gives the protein CASSLTTDYGYTF.

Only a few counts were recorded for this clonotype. CDR3 sequence: CAWEDIVDSPLHF. Here the CDR3 DNA reads TGTGCCTGGGAAGACATCGTTGATTCACCCCTCCACTTT. The chain employs TRBV30 and TRBJ1-6; D gene unclear. Germline V CDR1 and CDR2: GTSNPN, SVGIG (reference sequence). The CDR3 contains 13 residues. V lost 5 bases and J 8 bases, leaving 13 bases between the germline ends.

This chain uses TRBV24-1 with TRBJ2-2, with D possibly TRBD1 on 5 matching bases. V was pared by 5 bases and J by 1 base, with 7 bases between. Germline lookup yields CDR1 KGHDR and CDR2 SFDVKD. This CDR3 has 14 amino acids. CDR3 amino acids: CATSARENTGELFF. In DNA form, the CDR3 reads TGTGCCACCAGTGCCAGGGAGAACACCGGGGAGCTGTTTTTT.

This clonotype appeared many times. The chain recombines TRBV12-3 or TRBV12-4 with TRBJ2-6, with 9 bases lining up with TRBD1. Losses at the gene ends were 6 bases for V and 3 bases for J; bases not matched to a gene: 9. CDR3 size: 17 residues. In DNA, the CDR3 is TGTGCCAGCAGAGAGGGGACAGGGTGGGATGGGGCCAACGTCCTGACTTTC. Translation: CASREGTGWDGANVLTF.

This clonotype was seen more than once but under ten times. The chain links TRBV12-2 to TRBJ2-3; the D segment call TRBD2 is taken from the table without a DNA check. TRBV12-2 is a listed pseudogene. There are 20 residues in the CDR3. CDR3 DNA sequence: TGTGCAAGTCGCTTGGGACTAGCGGGAGAATGGGGGACTAGCACAGATACGCAGTATTTT. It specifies CASRLGLAGEWGTSTDTQYF.

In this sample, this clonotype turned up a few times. Here the CDR3 reads CSARDGAGKTEAFF. CDR3 nucleotides: TGCAGTGCTAGAGATGGCGCAGGGAAGACTGAAGCTTTCTTT. The chain combines TRBV20-1 with TRBJ1-1; D is possibly TRBD1 (5 bases). V was pared by 0 bases and J by 5 bases, with 13 bases between. The CDR3 runs 14 residues. Germline CDR1 DFQATT, CDR2 SNEGSKA (reference sequence).

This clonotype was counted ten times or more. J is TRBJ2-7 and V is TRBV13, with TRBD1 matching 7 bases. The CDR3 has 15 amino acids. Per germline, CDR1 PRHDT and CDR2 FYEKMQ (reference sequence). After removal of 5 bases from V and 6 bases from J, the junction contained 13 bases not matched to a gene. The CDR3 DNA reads TGTGCCAGCAGCACCCGGGACAGCCCTTTAGGCGAGCAGTACTTC. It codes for CASSTRDSPLGEQYF.

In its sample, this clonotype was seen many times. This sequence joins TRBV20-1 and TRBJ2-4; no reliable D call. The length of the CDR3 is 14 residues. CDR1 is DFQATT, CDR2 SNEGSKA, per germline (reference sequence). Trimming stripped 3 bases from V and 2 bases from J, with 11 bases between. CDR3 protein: CSARQERTKNIQYF. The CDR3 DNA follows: TGCAGTGCTAGGCAGGAGCGAACCAAAAACATTCAGTACTTC.

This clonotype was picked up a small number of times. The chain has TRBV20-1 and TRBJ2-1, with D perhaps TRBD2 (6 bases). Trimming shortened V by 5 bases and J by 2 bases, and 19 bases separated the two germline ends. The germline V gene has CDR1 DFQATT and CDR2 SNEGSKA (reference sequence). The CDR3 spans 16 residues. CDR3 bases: TGCAGTGCTCTTATCCCGTTAGCGGACACCTACAATGAGCAGTTCTTC. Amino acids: CSALIPLADTYNEQFF.

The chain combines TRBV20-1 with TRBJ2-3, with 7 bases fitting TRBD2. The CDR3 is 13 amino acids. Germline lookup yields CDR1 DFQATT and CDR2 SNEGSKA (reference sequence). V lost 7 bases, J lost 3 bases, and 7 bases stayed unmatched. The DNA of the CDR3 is TGCAGTGGAATCGGGGGGTGGACAGATACGCAGTATTTT. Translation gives CSGIGGWTDTQYF.

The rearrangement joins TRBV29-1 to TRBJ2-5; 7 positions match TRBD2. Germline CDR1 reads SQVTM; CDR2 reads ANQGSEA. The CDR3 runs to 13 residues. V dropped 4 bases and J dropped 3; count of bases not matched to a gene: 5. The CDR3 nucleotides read TGCAGCGTTGTGGGGAGGGGTGAAGAGACCCAGTACTTC. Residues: CSVVGRGEETQYF.

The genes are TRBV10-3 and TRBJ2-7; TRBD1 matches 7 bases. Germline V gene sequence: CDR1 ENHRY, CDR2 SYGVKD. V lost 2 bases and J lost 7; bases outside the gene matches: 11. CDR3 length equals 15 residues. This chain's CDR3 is CAISEGRGQRWEQYF. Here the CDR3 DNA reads TGTGCCATCAGTGAGGGTAGGGGGCAACGTTGGGAGCAGTACTTC.

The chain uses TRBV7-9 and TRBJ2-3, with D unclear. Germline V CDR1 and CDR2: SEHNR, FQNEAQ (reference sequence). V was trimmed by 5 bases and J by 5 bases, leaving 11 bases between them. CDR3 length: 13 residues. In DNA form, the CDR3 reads TGTGCCAGCAGCCCCGCCGCGGAAGATACGCAGTATTTT. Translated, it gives CASSPAAEDTQYF.

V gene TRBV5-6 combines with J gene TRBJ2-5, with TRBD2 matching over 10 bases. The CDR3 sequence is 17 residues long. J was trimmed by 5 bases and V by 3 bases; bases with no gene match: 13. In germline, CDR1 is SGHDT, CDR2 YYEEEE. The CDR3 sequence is CASSWGAAGGPTETQYF. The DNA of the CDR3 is TGTGCCAGCAGCTGGGGCGCAGCGGGAGGGCCCACGGAGACCCAGTACTTC.

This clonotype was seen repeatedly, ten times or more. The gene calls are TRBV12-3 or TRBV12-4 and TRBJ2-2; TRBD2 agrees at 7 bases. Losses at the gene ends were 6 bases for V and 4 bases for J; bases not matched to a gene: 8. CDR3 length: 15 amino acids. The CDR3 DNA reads TGTGCCAGCAGCTGGGGTGCTAGCGGCACCGGGGAGCTGTTTTTT. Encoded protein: CASSWGASGTGELFF.

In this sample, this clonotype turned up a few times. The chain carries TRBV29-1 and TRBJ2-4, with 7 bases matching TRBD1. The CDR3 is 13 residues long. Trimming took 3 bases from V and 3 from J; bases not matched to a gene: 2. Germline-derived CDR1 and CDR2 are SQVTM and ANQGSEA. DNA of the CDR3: TGCAGCGTTGAGGGACAGTACAAAAACATTCAGTACTTC. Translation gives CSVEGQYKNIQYF.

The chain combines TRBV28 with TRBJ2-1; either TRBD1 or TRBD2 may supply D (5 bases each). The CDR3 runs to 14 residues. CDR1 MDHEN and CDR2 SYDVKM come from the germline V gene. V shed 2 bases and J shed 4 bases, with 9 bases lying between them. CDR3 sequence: CASSLGGRYNEQFF. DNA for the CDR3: TGTGCCAGCAGTTTAGGGGGACGTTACAATGAGCAGTTCTTC.

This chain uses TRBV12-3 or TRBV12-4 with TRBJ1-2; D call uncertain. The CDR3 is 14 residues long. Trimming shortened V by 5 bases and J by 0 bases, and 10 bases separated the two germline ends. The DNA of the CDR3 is TGTGCCAGCAGTCCCTCAACCGCTAACTATGGCTACACCTTC. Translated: CASSPSTANYGYTF.

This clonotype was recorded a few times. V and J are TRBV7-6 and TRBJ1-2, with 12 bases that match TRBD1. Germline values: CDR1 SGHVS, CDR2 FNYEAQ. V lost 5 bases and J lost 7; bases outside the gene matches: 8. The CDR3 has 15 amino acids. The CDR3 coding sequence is TGTGCCAGCAGCCCGGGACAGGGGGCCTTGGGTGGCTACACCTTC. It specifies CASSPGQGALGGYTF.

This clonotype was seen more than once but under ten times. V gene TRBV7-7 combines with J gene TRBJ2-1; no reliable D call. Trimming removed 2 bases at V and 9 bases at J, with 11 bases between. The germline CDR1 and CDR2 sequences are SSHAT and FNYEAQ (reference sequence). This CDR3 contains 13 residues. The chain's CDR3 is CASSLFSGTEQFF. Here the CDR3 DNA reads TGTGCCAGCAGCTTATTCTCTGGAACTGAGCAGTTCTTC.

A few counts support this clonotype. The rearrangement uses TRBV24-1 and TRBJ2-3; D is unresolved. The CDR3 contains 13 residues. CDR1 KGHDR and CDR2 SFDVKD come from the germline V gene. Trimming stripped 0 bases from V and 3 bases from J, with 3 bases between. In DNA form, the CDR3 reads TGTGCCACCAGTGATTTGATGACAGATACGCAGTATTTT. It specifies CATSDLMTDTQYF.

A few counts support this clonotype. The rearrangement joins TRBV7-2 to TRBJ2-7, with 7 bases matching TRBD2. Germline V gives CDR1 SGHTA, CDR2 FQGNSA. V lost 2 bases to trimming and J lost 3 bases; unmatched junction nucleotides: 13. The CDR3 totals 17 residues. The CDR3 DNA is TGTGCCAGCAGCTTATCCCGGGGGGAACGGGGCGACTACGAGCAGTACTTC. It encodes CASSLSRGERGDYEQYF.